The present TCR beta chain was sequenced within a study of shared clonotypes between healthy human individuals. The study, taken as a whole, reports: Clonotypes that were shared across several donors made up roughly 5% of naive CD4 clonotypes.

Concerning this clone: As yet, its antigen is unknown.

Only Caucasian adults living in Nashville, Tennessee served as donors. Splitting of CD4+ cells produced CD45RA+ naive and CD45RA-negative memory subsets. The CDR3 runs 15 residues. Germline values: CDR1 SGHVS, CDR2 FQNEAQ. Trimming took 5 bases from V and 2 from J, leaving 15 bases between them. The protocol was immunoSEQ multiplex PCR, while the TCRdb copy is restricted to in-frame clones and leaves out a portion. The sample records 1 million to 1.2 million clones, around 77% being singletons. Sequenced sample: memory CD4+ T cells from PBMCs. Subset noted: CD45RA-negative fraction. The chain has TRBV7-8 and TRBJ1-2; D perhaps matches TRBD1 (5 bases). The sequence came from a man aged 18 to 35 in good health. Some clones in this sample may be carry-over from other donors' samples. CDR3 coding DNA: TGTGCCAGCAGCCCCCTCGGGGGACCAAACTATGGCTACACCTTC. It specifies CASSPLGGPNYGYTF.